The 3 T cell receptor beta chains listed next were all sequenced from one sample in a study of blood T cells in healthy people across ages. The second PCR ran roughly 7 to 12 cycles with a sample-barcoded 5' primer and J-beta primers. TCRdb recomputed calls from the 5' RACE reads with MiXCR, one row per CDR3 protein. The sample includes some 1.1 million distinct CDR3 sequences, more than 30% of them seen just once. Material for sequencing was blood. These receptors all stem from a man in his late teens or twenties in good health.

CDR3 protein: CATDRGIGTPEAFF. The CDR3 bases are TGTGCCACAGACAGGGGGATCGGTACCCCAGAAGCTTTCTTT. The chain couples TRBV7-9 to TRBJ1-1; 9 positions match TRBD1. The CDR3 contains 14 residues. Germline V CDR1 and CDR2: SEHNR, FQNEAQ (reference sequence). With V trimmed by 10 bases and J by 8 bases, 14 bases remained unmatched.

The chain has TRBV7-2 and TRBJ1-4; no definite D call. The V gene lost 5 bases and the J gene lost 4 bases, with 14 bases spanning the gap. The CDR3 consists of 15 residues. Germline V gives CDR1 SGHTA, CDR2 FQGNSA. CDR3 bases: TGTGCCAGCAGCGCCCGGGAGGTCGGTAATGAAAAACTGTTTTTT. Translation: CASSAREVGNEKLFF.

CDR3 in amino acids: CAISESQGSFTEAFF. CDR3 DNA: TGTGCCATCAGTGAGTCACAGGGGTCTTTCACTGAAGCTTTCTTT. This chain joins TRBV10-3 and TRBJ1-1; 7 positions match TRBD1. The CDR3 runs 15 residues. Germline assignment: CDR1 ENHRY and CDR2 SYGVKD. Trimming cost V 0 bases and J 4 bases; bases outside gene matches: 5.